This is a list of T cell receptor beta chains from one sample in a study of blood T cell repertoires in COVID-19. The data were produced by immunoSEQ multiplex PCR, yet TCRdb's version contains in-frame clones alone and is incomplete. The sample lists about 130,000 clones; roughly four fifths were seen once. Sequenced input: peripheral blood. These receptors were collected from a man in his fifties or sixties with acute or convalescent COVID-19. The CDR3 runs from the conserved cysteine through the conserved F or W. Fields, in order: V gene, clone size, J gene, D gene, CDR3 protein, CDR3 DNA. D genes are given only for firm matches. Clone size, where shown, is once, few, many, or a class for clones that have expanded.

>TRBV7-4|NA|TRBJ2-4|TRBD2
CASSPITSGRTKNIQYF
TGTGCCAGCAGCCCGATAACTAGCGGGAGGACCAAAAACATTCAGTACTTC
>TRBV7-3|NA|TRBJ2-5|NA
CASSPRTDFRDQYF
TGTGCCAGCAGCCCTCGGACGGACTTTCGAGACCAGTACTTC
>TRBV5-4|NA|TRBJ1-4|NA
CASSLGGREPNEKLFF
TGTGCCAGCAGCTTGGGAGGGCGTGAGCCTAATGAAAAACTGTTTTTT
>TRBV2|NA|TRBJ2-7|TRBD1
CASSGDRASSYEQYF
TGTGCCAGCAGCGGGGACAGGGCTAGCTCCTACGAGCAGTACTTC
>TRBV29-1|NA|TRBJ1-1|TRBD1
CSARQGAYTEAFF
TGCAGCGCCCGACAGGGGGCGTACACTGAAGCTTTCTTT
>TRBV27|NA|TRBJ2-1|TRBD2
CASKGLAGGFSYNEQFF
TGTGCCAGCAAGGGACTAGCGGGAGGGTTTTCCTACAATGAGCAGTTCTTC
>TRBV29-1|NA|TRBJ2-7|TRBD1
CSVAWATGGYEQYF
TGCAGCGTCGCGTGGGCGACAGGGGGTTACGAGCAGTACTTC
>TRBV7-2|few|TRBJ1-2|NA
CASSLVGLGDNTF
TGTGCCAGCAGCTTAGTGGGATTAGGGGATAACACCTTC
>TRBV7-9|NA|TRBJ2-7|TRBD1
CASRQGVGEQYF
TGTGCCAGCCGACAGGGGGTCGGCGAGCAGTACTTC
>TRBV7-2|once|TRBJ2-3|NA
CASSLVPSKEEDTQYF
TGTGCCAGCAGCTTAGTGCCTAGCAAGGAGGAAGATACGCAGTATTTT
>TRBV28|NA|TRBJ1-2|NA
CASSEGIYGYTF
TGTGCCAGCAGTGAGGGAATCTATGGCTACACCTTC
>TRBV5-1|NA|TRBJ2-3|TRBD1
CASSWGQGTLTDTQYF
TGCGCCAGCAGCTGGGGACAGGGGACCCTGACAGATACGCAGTATTTT
>TRBV6-5|NA|TRBJ1-6|NA
CASSGGSSYNSPLHF
TGTGCCAGCAGCGGCGGTAGCTCCTATAATTCACCCCTCCACTTT
>TRBV6-5|NA|TRBJ2-3|NA
CASTQGDTQYF
TGTGCCAGCACTCAGGGGGATACGCAGTATTTT
>TRBV7-2|NA|TRBJ2-7|NA
CASSPTRERSYEQYF
TGTGCCAGCAGCCCGACCCGGGAGCGGTCGTACGAGCAGTACTTC
>TRBV27|once|TRBJ1-1|TRBD1
CASSPRTGRSKAEAFF
TGTGCCAGCAGTCCTCGGACAGGCAGGAGCAAGGCTGAAGCTTTCTTT
>TRBV3-1/TRBV3-2|NA|TRBJ2-1|NA
CASSPTRDSYNEQFF
TGTGCCAGCAGCCCAACTCGGGACTCCTACAATGAGCAGTTCTTC
>TRBV15|once|TRBJ1-3|NA
CATSREGDRIGNTIYF
TGTGCCACCAGCAGAGAGGGCGACAGGATCGGAAACACCATATATTTT
>TRBV15|NA|TRBJ1-3|NA
CATSRDTGVGNTIYF
TGTGCCACCAGCAGAGACACAGGCGTCGGAAACACCATATATTTT
>TRBV6-5|NA|TRBJ1-5|NA
CASSLTVTQPQHF
TGTGCCAGCAGCTTGACAGTAACTCAGCCCCAGCATTTT
>TRBV5-1|NA|TRBJ1-3|TRBD1
CASSRRDSRGNTIYF
TGCGCCAGCAGCCGCCGGGACAGCCGAGGAAACACCATATATTTT
>TRBV28|NA|TRBJ2-5|NA
CASSLRGATGTQYF
TGTGCCAGCAGTTTACGTGGGGCCACGGGGACCCAGTACTTC
>TRBV28|NA|TRBJ1-1|NA
CASINQGTEAFF
TGTGCCAGCATTAATCAGGGGACTGAAGCTTTCTTT
>TRBV11-2|many|TRBJ2-1|TRBD1
CASSLDGTGYNEQFF
TGTGCCAGCAGCTTAGACGGGACAGGGTACAATGAGCAGTTCTTC
>TRBV19|once|TRBJ2-2|NA
CASSSGTGGLAGGSTGELFF
TGTGCCAGTAGTTCCGGGACAGGGGGTTTAGCGGGAGGGTCGACCGGGGAGCTGTTTTTT
>TRBV19|NA|TRBJ2-2|NA
CASSIDSNTGELFF
TGTGCCAGTAGTATAGACTCGAACACCGGGGAGCTGTTTTTT
>TRBV18|NA|TRBJ2-7|TRBD2
CASSTAGGGPSYEQYF
TGTGCCAGCTCAACAGCGGGAGGGGGACCCTCCTACGAGCAGTACTTC
>TRBV9|NA|TRBJ2-7|NA
CASSARGNEQYF
TGTGCCAGCAGCGCCCGCGGAAACGAGCAGTACTTC
>TRBV4-1|NA|TRBJ1-1|NA
CASSQTGVGTEAFF
TGCGCCAGCAGCCAAACGGGGGTCGGGACTGAAGCTTTCTTT
>TRBV5-4|NA|TRBJ1-2|TRBD1
CASSSFGTGSNYGYTF
TGTGCCAGCAGCTCATTCGGGACAGGGAGTAACTATGGCTACACCTTC
>TRBV6-6|NA|TRBJ1-2|NA
CASSDQGLGYTF
TGTGCCAGCAGTGATCAGGGGCTTGGCTACACCTTC
>TRBV28|NA|TRBJ1-1|NA
CASSPNGEGWTEAFF
TGTGCCAGCAGTCCAAATGGTGAGGGATGGACTGAAGCTTTCTTT
>TRBV27|NA|TRBJ2-5|NA
CASTKLTGGIETQYF
TGTGCCAGTACAAAACTCACAGGTGGGATAGAGACCCAGTACTTC
>TRBV5-1|NA|TRBJ1-5|NA
CASRVGPGSNQPQHF
TGCGCCAGCAGGGTTGGACCGGGAAGCAATCAGCCCCAGCATTTT
>TRBV28|NA|TRBJ2-7|TRBD2
CASGTHAGTSSSYEQYF
TGTGCCAGCGGCACACACGCCGGGACTAGCTCCTCCTACGAGCAGTACTTC
>TRBV9|once|TRBJ2-2|TRBD2
CASSVSGRAGELFF
TGTGCCAGCAGCGTATCGGGGAGGGCCGGGGAGCTGTTTTTT
>TRBV6-5|NA|TRBJ2-4|NA
CASSRGLDDIQYF
TGTGCCAGCAGTCGCGGCCTGGATGACATTCAGTACTTC
>TRBV14|NA|TRBJ2-1|NA
CASSPRWSGGDEQFF
TGTGCCAGCAGCCCCAGGTGGAGCGGCGGCGATGAGCAGTTCTTC
>TRBV10-3|few|TRBJ2-2|TRBD2
CAISKAGAKNTGELFF
TGTGCCATCAGCAAAGCGGGAGCCAAGAACACCGGGGAGCTGTTTTTT
>TRBV7-3|NA|TRBJ2-7|NA
CASSPGSPYEQYF
TGTGCCAGCAGCCCCGGGTCCCCATACGAGCAGTACTTC
>TRBV28|NA|TRBJ2-2|NA
CASSLGGVNTGELFF
TGTGCCAGCAGTTTAGGAGGAGTGAACACCGGGGAGCTGTTTTTT
>TRBV9|NA|TRBJ2-3|TRBD2
CASSQGREGLRTQYF
TGTGCCAGCAGCCAGGGGCGGGAGGGCCTGAGAACGCAGTATTTT
>TRBV6-1|NA|TRBJ1-6|NA
CASSEIVGAPLHF
TGTGCCAGCAGTGAAATCGTAGGGGCACCCCTCCACTTT
>TRBV9|NA|TRBJ1-2|NA
CASSPGGYGYTF
TGTGCCAGCAGCCCAGGAGGCTATGGCTACACCTTC
>TRBV28|NA|TRBJ1-2|TRBD1
CASVTGGYGYTF
TGTGCCAGCGTCACAGGGGGCTATGGCTACACCTTC
>TRBV15|few|TRBJ2-2|NA
CATSRVIARWNTGELFF
TGTGCCACCAGCAGAGTTATCGCCAGATGGAACACCGGGGAGCTGTTTTTT
>TRBV18|NA|TRBJ2-3|NA
CASSDPRQLSTDTQYF
TGTGCCAGCTCGGACCCGCGACAGCTTAGCACAGATACGCAGTATTTT
>TRBV15|NA|TRBJ2-7|NA
CATSRDRGYEQYF
TGTGCCACCAGCAGAGATCGGGGCTACGAGCAGTACTTC
>TRBV5-5|NA|TRBJ1-2|NA
CASSSRRTADYGYTF
TGTGCCAGCAGCTCGCGTCGGACAGCAGACTATGGCTACACCTTC
>TRBV19|NA|TRBJ1-1|NA
CASSIIGAASRNTEAFF
TGTGCCAGTAGTATAATAGGGGCCGCCTCGAGGAACACTGAAGCTTTCTTT
>TRBV27|NA|TRBJ1-2|NA
CASRRQADQGYGYTF
TGTGCCAGCCGAAGACAGGCGGATCAGGGGTATGGCTACACCTTC
>TRBV2|few|TRBJ2-2|TRBD2
CASSQGLAANTGELFF
TGTGCCAGCAGCCAGGGACTAGCTGCGAACACCGGGGAGCTGTTTTTT
>TRBV7-6|NA|TRBJ2-6|NA
CASSSDVRERSGANVLTF
TGTGCCAGCAGCTCTGATGTGAGAGAGCGGTCTGGGGCCAACGTCCTGACTTTC